These 18 T cell receptor beta chains share one sample of origin, sequenced in a study of early T cells in non-severe SARS-CoV-2 infection. TCRdb recomputed calls from the 5' RACE reads with MiXCR, one row per CDR3 protein. The sample lists approximately 52,000 distinct CDR3 sequences; over 7% were seen once. Source material: whole blood. Source of these receptors: an adult who was a healthcare worker with PCR-confirmed SARS-CoV-2 infection or an uninfected control (not recorded which).

The chain uses TRBV7-9 and TRBJ1-2; D not certain. Germline values: CDR1 SEHNR, CDR2 FQNEAQ (reference sequence). The V end lost 5 bases, the J end lost 8 bases, and 12 bases lay between the germline ends. The length of the CDR3 is 12 residues. CDR3 sequence (DNA): TGTGCCAGCAGCGAACTGGTAGGAGGCTACACCTTC. Translated, it gives CASSELVGGYTF.

The chain couples TRBV5-1 to TRBJ2-7; no clear D gene. The CDR3 length is 14 residues. The V gene lost 4 bases and the J gene lost 1 base, with 12 bases spanning the gap. Germline V gene sequence: CDR1 SGHRS, CDR2 YFSETQ. CDR3 in amino acids: CASSESGGSYEQYF. The CDR3 DNA is TGCGCCAGCAGCGAGTCAGGCGGTTCCTACGAGCAGTACTTC.

This chain uses TRBV3-1 with TRBJ2-1; tentative D call: TRBD1 (6 bases). With 0 bases removed from V and 9 bases from J, the gap between germline ends came to 12 bases. The CDR3 extends over 14 amino acids. CDR1 LGHDT and CDR2 YNNKEL come from the germline V gene (reference sequence). The CDR3 sequence: CASSQDLGASEQFF. The CDR3 DNA follows: TGTGCCAGCAGCCAAGATTTGGGGGCTAGTGAGCAGTTCTTC.

This clonotype was observed a few times. The rearrangement joins TRBV7-9 to TRBJ1-4; 10 bases line up with TRBD1. The CDR3 totals 15 residues. The V segment lost 5 bases and the J segment 5 bases; nucleotides outside the gene matches: 5. Germline values: CDR1 SEHNR, CDR2 FQNEAQ (reference sequence). The CDR3 spells CASSHRQGANEKLFF. CDR3 nucleotide sequence: TGTGCCAGCAGCCATCGACAGGGGGCGAATGAAAAACTGTTTTTT. The full variable domain, with the rest looked up from reference TRBV7-9 and TRBJ1-4, is DTGVSQNPRHKITKRGQNVTFRCDPISEHNRLYWYRQTLGQGPEFLTYFQNEAQLEKSRLLSDRFSAERPKGSFSTLEIQRTEQGDSAMYLCASSHRQGANEKLFFGSGTQLSVL.

In this sample, this clonotype turned up a few times. The rearrangement links TRBV9 to TRBJ2-7; maybe TRBD2 (6 bases). The ends were cut back, 1 base at V and 4 bases at J, with 9 bases in the middle. This CDR3 is built from 13 residues. Germline assignment: CDR1 SGDLS and CDR2 YYNGEE. Here the CDR3 DNA reads TGTGCCAGCAGCGTATATGGAGGGTACGAGCAGTACTTC. The encoded protein is CASSVYGGYEQYF.

This clonotype was counted many times. The rearrangement links TRBV20-1 to TRBJ1-2; the D gene is possibly TRBD1 (5 bases). V was clipped by 0 bases and J by 6 bases, with 14 bases between them. Germline V gene sequence: CDR1 DFQATT, CDR2 SNEGSKA (reference sequence). The CDR3 is made up of 14 amino acids. CDR3 region: CSAREPGLGNGYTF. As DNA, the CDR3 is TGCAGTGCTAGAGAGCCAGGGCTTGGGAATGGCTACACCTTC.

This clonotype has a count of ten or more. The chain employs TRBV6-6 and TRBJ1-6; no reliable D call. The CDR3 has 15 residues. Germline V gene lookup returns CDR1 MNHNY and CDR2 SVGAGI (reference sequence). Trimming took off 2 bases at V and 6 bases at J, with 11 bases between the two ends. The CDR3 coding sequence is TGTGCCAGCAGTTACAGGGAGACCGTTAATTCACCCCTCCACTTT. Its translation: CASSYRETVNSPLHF.

This clonotype was seen more than once but under ten times. The rearrangement joins TRBV2 to TRBJ2-3; TRBD2 might be the D (5 bases). V was cut by 3 bases and J by 0 bases, with 7 bases left in between. This CDR3 comprises 14 residues. Per germline, CDR1 SNHLY and CDR2 FYNNEI. CDR3 sequence: CASSDEGSTDTQYF. The CDR3 bases are TGTGCCAGCAGTGACGAGGGAAGCACAGATACGCAGTATTTT.

A few counts support this clonotype. V gene TRBV7-8 combines with J gene TRBJ1-1; 12 bases fit TRBD1. Germline values: CDR1 SGHVS, CDR2 FQNEAQ. The CDR3 extends over 17 amino acids. J lost 3 bases, V lost 4 bases, and 9 bases had no gene match. CDR3 DNA: TGTGCCAGCAGCTCAAGGGACAGGGGGCAGTTGGACACTGAAGCTTTCTTT. This codes for CASSSRDRGQLDTEAFF. Full variable domain (rest looked up from reference TRBV7-8 and TRBJ1-1): GAGVSQSPRYKVAKRGQDVALRCDPISGHVSLFWYQQALGQGPEFLTYFQNEAQLDKSGLPSDRFFAERPEGSVSTLKIQRTQQEDSAVYLCASSSRDRGQLDTEAFFGQGTRLTVV.

The V and J genes are TRBV7-2 and TRBJ2-3; D unresolved. In germline, CDR1 is SGHTA, CDR2 FQGNSA. Trimming took off 3 bases at V and 6 bases at J, with 10 bases between the two ends. The CDR3 is made up of 13 amino acids. In DNA form, the CDR3 reads TGTGCCAGCAGCTTCGGAATGCGGGATACGCAGTATTTT. This sequence encodes CASSFGMRDTQYF.

This clonotype has a count of ten or more. The rearrangement links TRBV27 to TRBJ1-1, with D uncertain. Trimming stripped 0 bases from V and 2 bases from J, with 7 bases between. The germline gives CDR1 MNHEY, CDR2 SMNVEV (reference sequence). This CDR3 region has 14 residues. The CDR3 nucleotides read TGTGCCAGCAGTTTATCGGGCCCTAACACTGAAGCTTTCTTT. Its protein product is CASSLSGPNTEAFF.

The CDR3 DNA is TGCAGCGTTGAGCCCCAAGACACAGATACGCAGTATTTT. It encodes CSVEPQDTDTQYF. The J gene is TRBJ2-3, the V gene TRBV29-1; D not resolved. V lost 3 bases and J lost 2, with 9 bases in between. The germline V gene has CDR1 SQVTM and CDR2 ANQGSEA. This CDR3 is 13 amino acids long.

This clonotype was picked up many times. The gene calls are TRBV6-1 and TRBJ1-4; TRBD1 matches 9 bases. This CDR3 comprises 14 residues. V lost 4 bases, J lost 8 bases, and 5 bases stayed unmatched. CDR1 is MNHNS and CDR2 is SASEGT in the germline V gene. The CDR3 is CASSAGTGFEKLFF. CDR3 sequence (DNA): TGTGCCAGCAGTGCTGGGACAGGGTTCGAAAAACTGTTTTTT.

This chain joins TRBV30 and TRBJ1-4; unclear D gene. This CDR3 is 12 amino acids long. V was clipped by 4 bases and J by 0 bases, with 3 bases between them. Germline lookup yields CDR1 GTSNPN and CDR2 SVGIG (reference sequence). The CDR3 region has the DNA TGTGCCTGGACTGCAACTAATGAAAAACTGTTTTTT. Amino acid sequence: CAWTATNEKLFF.

The sample holds many counts of this clonotype. The gene calls are TRBV11-2 and TRBJ2-6, with D perhaps given as TRBD1 or TRBD2 (5 bases each). Trimming pared 1 base from V and 3 bases from J, leaving 16 bases between. The CDR3 spans 18 residues. CDR1 is SGHAT and CDR2 is FQNNGV in the germline V gene. The CDR3 here is CASSLGGAPGLGANVLTF. CDR3 sequence (DNA): TGTGCCAGCAGCTTAGGGGGAGCACCAGGGCTTGGGGCCAACGTCCTGACTTTC.

V is TRBV6-5 and J is TRBJ2-7; D perhaps matches TRBD2 (5 bases). The CDR3 totals 15 residues. V shed 0 bases and J shed 3 bases, with 12 bases lying between them. In germline, CDR1 is MNHEY, CDR2 SVGAGI. The CDR3 region is CASSYSIEGYYEQYF. The CDR3 nucleotides read TGTGCCAGCAGTTACTCGATAGAGGGCTACTACGAGCAGTACTTC.

There are many counts of this clonotype. The V and J genes are TRBV15 and TRBJ1-2; D is uncertain. Germline CDR1 LNHNV, CDR2 YYDKDF (reference sequence). The CDR3 runs 15 residues. Trimming shortened V by 1 base and J by 5 bases, and 14 bases separated the two germline ends. CDR3 in amino acids: CATSRGGGLEYGYTF. The CDR3 coding sequence is TGTGCCACCAGCAGAGGGGGAGGGTTGGAATATGGCTACACCTTC.

This clonotype has ten or more counts. This chain links TRBV29-1 with TRBJ2-1; D may match TRBD1 or TRBD2 (5 bases each). Germline V gene data show CDR1 as SQVTM and CDR2 as ANQGSEA. Trimming removed 3 bases at V and 0 bases at J, with 15 bases between. This CDR3 is 16 amino acids long. CDR3: CSVEDPGRRSYNEQFF. In DNA form, the CDR3 reads TGCAGCGTTGAGGACCCGGGACGCCGCTCCTACAATGAGCAGTTCTTC.